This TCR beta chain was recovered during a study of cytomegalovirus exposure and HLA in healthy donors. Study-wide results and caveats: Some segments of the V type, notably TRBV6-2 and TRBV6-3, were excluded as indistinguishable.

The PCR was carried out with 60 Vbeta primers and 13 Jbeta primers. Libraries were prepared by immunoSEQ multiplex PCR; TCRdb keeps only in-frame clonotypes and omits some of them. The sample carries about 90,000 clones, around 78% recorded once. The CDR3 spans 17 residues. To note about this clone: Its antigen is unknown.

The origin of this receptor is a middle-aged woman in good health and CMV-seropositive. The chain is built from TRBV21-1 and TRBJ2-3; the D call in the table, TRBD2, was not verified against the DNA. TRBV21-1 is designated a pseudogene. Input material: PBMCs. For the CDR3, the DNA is TGTGCCAGCAGAAAGCCCCTGACTAGCGGTGGCACAGATACGCAGTATTTT. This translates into CASRKPLTSGGTDTQYF.